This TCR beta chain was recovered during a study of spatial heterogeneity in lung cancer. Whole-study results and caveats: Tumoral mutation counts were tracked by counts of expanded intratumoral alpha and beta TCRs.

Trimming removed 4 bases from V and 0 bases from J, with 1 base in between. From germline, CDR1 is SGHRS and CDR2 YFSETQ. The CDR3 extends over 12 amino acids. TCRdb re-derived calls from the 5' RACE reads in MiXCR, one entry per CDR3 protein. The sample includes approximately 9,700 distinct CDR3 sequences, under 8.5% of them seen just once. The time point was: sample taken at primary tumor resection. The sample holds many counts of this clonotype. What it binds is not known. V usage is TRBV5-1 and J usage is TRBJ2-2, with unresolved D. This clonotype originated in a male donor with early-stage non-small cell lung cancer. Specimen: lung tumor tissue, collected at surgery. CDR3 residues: CASSANTGELFF. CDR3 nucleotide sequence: TGCGCCAGCAGCGCGAACACCGGGGAGCTGTTTTTT. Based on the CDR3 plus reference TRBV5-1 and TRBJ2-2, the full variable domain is KAGVTQTPRYLIKTRGQQVTLSCSPISGHRSVSWYQQTPGQGLQFLFEYFSETQRNKGNFPGRFSGRQFSNSRSEMNVSTLELGDSALYLCASSANTGELFFGEGSRLTVL.